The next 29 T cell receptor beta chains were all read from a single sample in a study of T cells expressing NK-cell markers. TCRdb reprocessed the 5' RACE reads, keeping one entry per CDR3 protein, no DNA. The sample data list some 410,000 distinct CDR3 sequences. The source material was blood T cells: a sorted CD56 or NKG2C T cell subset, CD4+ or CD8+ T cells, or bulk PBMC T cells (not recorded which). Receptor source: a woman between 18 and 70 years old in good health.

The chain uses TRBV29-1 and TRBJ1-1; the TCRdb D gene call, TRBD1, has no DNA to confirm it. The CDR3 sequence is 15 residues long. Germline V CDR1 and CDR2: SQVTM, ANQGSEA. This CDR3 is CSVEGPAGGIGEAFF.

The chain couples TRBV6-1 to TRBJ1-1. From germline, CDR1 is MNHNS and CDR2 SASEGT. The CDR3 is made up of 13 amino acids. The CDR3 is CASRRALGTEAFF.

The CDR3: CASSPRAGLAYEQYF. The rearrangement joins TRBV5-4 to TRBJ2-7; no DNA is available, so the TRBD2 call from TCRdb remains unchecked. Per the germline V gene, CDR1 is SGHNT and CDR2 is YYREEE (reference sequence). This CDR3 spans 15 amino acids.

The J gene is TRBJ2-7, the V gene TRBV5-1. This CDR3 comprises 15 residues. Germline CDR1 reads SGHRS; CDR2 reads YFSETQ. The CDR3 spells CASSLSSGSPYEQYF.

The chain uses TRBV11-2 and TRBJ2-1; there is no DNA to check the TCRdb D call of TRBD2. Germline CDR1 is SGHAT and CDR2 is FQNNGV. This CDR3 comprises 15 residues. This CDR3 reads CASTLLLVTNAEQFF.

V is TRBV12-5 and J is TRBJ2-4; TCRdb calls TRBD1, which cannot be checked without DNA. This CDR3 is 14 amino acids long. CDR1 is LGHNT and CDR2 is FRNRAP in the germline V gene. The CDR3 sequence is CASGLFLEGAPSYF.

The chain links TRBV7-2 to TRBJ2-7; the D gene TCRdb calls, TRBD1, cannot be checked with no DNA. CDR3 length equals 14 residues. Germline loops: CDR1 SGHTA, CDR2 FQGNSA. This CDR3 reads CASSSGQAGYEQYF.

The CDR3 loop reads CASSRQGNNYGYTF. The rearrangement uses TRBV12-3 or TRBV12-4 and TRBJ1-2; the D gene TCRdb calls, TRBD1, cannot be checked with no DNA. CDR3 length equals 14 residues.

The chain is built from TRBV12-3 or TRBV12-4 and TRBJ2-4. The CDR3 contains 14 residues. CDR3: CASSLTVAKNIQYF.

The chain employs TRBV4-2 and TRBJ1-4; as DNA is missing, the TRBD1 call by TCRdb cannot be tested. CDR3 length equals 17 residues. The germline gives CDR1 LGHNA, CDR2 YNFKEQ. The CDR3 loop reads CASSERGTGTGDEKLFF.

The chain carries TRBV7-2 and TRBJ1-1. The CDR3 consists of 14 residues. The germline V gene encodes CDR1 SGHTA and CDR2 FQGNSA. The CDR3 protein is CASSLSIGSTEAFF.

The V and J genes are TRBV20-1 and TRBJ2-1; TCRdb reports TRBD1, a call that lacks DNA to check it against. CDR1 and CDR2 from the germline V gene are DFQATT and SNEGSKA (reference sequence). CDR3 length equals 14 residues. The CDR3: CSARYGDPYNEQFF.

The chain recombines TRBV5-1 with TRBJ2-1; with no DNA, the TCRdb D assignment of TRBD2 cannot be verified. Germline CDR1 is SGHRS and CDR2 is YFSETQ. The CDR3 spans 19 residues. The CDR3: CASSLVPAGGLRMANEQFF.

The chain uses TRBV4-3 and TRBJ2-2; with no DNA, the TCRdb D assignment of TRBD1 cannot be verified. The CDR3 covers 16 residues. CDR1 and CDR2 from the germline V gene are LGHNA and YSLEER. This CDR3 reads CASSQDTGLGTGELFF.

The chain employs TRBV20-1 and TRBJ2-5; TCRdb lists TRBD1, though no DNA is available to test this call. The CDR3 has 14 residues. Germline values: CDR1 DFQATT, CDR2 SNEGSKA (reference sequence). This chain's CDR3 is CSAREDRATKAQYF.

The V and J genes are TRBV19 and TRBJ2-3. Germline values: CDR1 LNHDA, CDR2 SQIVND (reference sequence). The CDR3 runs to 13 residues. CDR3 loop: CASSIGVTDTQYF. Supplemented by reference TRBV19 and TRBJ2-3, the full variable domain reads DGGITQSPKYLFRKEGQNVTLSCEQNLNHDAMYWYRQDPGQGLRLIYYSQIVNDFQKGDIAEGYSVSREKKESFPLTVTSAQKNPTAFYLCASSIGVTDTQYFGPGTRLTVL.

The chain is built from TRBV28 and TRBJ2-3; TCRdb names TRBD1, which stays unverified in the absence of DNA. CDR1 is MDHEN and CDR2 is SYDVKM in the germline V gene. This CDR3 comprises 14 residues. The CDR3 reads CASRPGLVTDTQYF.

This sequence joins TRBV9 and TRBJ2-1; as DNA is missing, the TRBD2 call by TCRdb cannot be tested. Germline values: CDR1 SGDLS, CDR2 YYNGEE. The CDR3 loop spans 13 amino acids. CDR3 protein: CASGTSGSNEQFF. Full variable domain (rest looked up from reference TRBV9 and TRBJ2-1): DSGVTQTPKHLITATGQRVTLRCSPRSGDLSVYWYQQSLDQGLQFLIQYYNGEERAKGNILERFSAQQFPDLHSELNLSSLELGDSALYFCASGTSGSNEQFFGPGTRLTVL.

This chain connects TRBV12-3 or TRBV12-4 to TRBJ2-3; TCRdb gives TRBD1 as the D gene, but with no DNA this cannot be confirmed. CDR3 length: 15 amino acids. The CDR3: CASRDTGHFTDTQYF.

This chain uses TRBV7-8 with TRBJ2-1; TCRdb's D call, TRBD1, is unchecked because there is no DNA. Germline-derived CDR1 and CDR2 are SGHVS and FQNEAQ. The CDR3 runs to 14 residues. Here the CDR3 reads CASSITGCYNEQFF. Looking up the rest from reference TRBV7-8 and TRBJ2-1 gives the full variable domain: GAGVSQSPRYKVAKRGQDVALRCDPISGHVSLFWYQQALGQGPEFLTYFQNEAQLDKSGLPSDRFFAERPEGSVSTLKIQRTQQEDSAVYLCASSITGCYNEQFFGPGTRLTVL.

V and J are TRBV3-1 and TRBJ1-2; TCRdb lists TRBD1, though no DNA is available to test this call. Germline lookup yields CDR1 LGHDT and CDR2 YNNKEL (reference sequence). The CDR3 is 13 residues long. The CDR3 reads CASSQGRSYGYTF.

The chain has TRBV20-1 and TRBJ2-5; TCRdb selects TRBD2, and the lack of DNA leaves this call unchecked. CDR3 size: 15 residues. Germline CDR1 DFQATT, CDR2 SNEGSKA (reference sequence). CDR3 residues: CSARGRGAGAETQYF.

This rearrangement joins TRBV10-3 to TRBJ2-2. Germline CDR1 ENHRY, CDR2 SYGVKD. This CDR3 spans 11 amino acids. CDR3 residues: CAIKGNGELFF.

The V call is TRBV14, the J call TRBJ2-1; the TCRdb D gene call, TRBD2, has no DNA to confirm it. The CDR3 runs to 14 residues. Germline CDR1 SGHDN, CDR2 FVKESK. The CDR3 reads CASKLAGGPGEQFF.

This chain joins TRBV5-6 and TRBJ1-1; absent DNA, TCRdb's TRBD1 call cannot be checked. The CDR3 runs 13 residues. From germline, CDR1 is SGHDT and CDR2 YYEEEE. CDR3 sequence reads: CASSTRQGSEAFF.

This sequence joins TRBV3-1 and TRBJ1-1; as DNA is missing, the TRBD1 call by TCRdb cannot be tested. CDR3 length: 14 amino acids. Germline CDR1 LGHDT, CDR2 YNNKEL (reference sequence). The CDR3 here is CASSPHGDNTEAFF.

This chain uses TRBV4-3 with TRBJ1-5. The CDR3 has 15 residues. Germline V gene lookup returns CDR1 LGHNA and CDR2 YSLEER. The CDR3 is CASSQDGRDYSSQHF.

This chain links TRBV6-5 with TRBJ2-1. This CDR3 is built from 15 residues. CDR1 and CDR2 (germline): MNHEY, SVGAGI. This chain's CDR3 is CASSYSLASDNEQFF.

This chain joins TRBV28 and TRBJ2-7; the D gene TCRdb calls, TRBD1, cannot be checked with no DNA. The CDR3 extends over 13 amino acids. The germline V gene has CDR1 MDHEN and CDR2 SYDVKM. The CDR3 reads CASGGRGKGEQYF.